Listed below are T cell receptor beta chains from one sample, sequenced in a study of PD-L1 blockade in urothelial cancer. Repertoires were generated with immunoSEQ multiplex PCR, while TCRdb's copy carries only in-frame clones and drops some. The profile shows around 45,000 clones, roughly 91% of them singletons. This specimen was PBMCs, taken around atezolizumab (anti-PD-L1) treatment. These receptors all stem from a woman aged 55-69 years with urothelial cancer. CDR3s include the opening cysteine and the closing phenylalanine or tryptophan. D genes are given only for firm matches. Clone size is shown for a subset of rows, as once, few, many or a class of expanded clone.

CASIWDRGKQYF | TGTGCCAGCATCTGGGACAGGGGAAAGCAGTACTTC | - | TRBV2 | TRBD1 | TRBJ2-7
CASSQQSGTSSNNEQFF | TGCGCCAGCAGCCAGCAATCCGGGACTAGTTCTAACAATGAGCAGTTCTTC | - | TRBV4-1 | TRBD2 | TRBJ2-1
CASSLDAGSGANVLTF | TGTGCCAGCAGCTTGGACGCGGGATCTGGGGCCAACGTCCTGACTTTC | - | TRBV5-4 | - | TRBJ2-6
CASSARQRNLHF | TGTGCCAGCAGTGCTAGACAGCGAAACCTCCACTTT | - | TRBV6-1 | - | TRBJ1-6
CASSPTGVETQYF | TGTGCCAGCAGTCCTACAGGGGTTGAGACCCAGTACTTC | - | TRBV6-5 | TRBD1 | TRBJ2-5
CASSSQGRNEQYF | TGTGCCAGCAGTTCACAGGGGAGGAACGAGCAGTACTTC | - | TRBV6-5 | - | TRBJ2-7
CASSGPGDRPQHF | TGTGCCAGCAGCGGGCCGGGGGATCGGCCCCAGCATTTT | once | TRBV5-5 | - | TRBJ1-5
CSVEDPGAIYGYTF | TGCAGCGTTGAAGATCCAGGGGCCATCTATGGCTACACCTTC | - | TRBV29-1 | - | TRBJ1-2
CASSQVGLAGGPNTGELFF | TGTGCCAGCAGCCAAGTCGGACTAGCGGGGGGGCCGAACACCGGGGAGCTGTTTTTT | - | TRBV4-2 | TRBD2 | TRBJ2-2
CSVATGNIQYF | TGCAGCGTAGCGACCGGGAACATTCAGTACTTC | - | TRBV29-1 | - | TRBJ2-4
CASSATGVLAGSYEQYF | TGTGCCAGCAGCGCGACCGGGGTACTAGCGGGGAGCTACGAGCAGTACTTC | - | TRBV9 | TRBD2 | TRBJ2-7
CASSLRGDRPNNEQFF | TGTGCCAGCAGCCTTAGGGGGGACAGGCCCAACAATGAGCAGTTCTTC | - | TRBV14 | TRBD1 | TRBJ2-1
CASSYVAGGNSPLHF | TGTGCCAGCAGTTATGTGGCAGGGGGTAATTCACCCCTCCACTTT | - | TRBV6-6 | TRBD1 | TRBJ1-6